What follows are 12 T cell receptor beta chains derived from one specimen sequenced in a study of human T cells and chemical hapten exposure. The time point: patch test 3, about 24 weeks after DPC sensitization. Treatment meaning: therapeutic diphenylcyclopropenone sensitization with weekly scalp DPC. Each CDR3 protein is one row after TCRdb ran MiXCR on the RACE reads. Seen here are approximately 80,000 distinct CDR3 sequences, approximately 13% observed once, and the top ten hold roughly 5.9%. The sequenced sample was whole blood, obtained in connection with sensitization to the hapten diphenylcyclopropenone (DPC). These receptors originate from a woman aged 45-65 years with alopecia areata. Some clones in this sample may be carry-over from other donors' samples.

This clonotype was seen a handful of times. The chain employs TRBV9 and TRBJ1-5, with D unresolved. CDR1 SGDLS and CDR2 YYNGEE come from the germline V gene. The CDR3 contains 14 residues. V was trimmed by 4 bases and J by 3 bases, leaving 11 bases between them. The CDR3 DNA sequence: TGTGCCAGCAGCCCCGCCCCCTTCAATCAGCCCCAGCATTTT. This sequence encodes CASSPAPFNQPQHF.

This clonotype appeared many times. V usage is TRBV30 and J usage is TRBJ2-6, with TRBD2 identical over 12 bases. Germline lookup yields CDR1 GTSNPN and CDR2 SVGIG (reference sequence). Trimming removed 7 bases from V and 2 bases from J; junction bases left unmatched: 6. This CDR3 spans 16 amino acids. CDR3 residues: CASPTSGRTGANVLTF. The CDR3 bases are TGTGCCTCGCCGACTAGCGGGAGAACTGGGGCCAACGTCCTGACTTTC.

This clonotype was counted only a few times. The V and J genes are TRBV29-1 and TRBJ2-7, with 16 positions matching TRBD2. Losses at the gene ends were 7 bases for V and 2 bases for J; bases not matched to a gene: 5. The CDR3 consists of 15 residues. From germline, CDR1 is SQVTM and CDR2 ANQGSEA. Here the CDR3 DNA reads TGCAGCGGCGGGACTAGCGGGAGGGTTCCCTACGAGCAGTACTTC. Its translation is CSGGTSGRVPYEQYF.

The chain combines TRBV7-9 with TRBJ2-7; D is unclear. This CDR3 comprises 12 residues. V lost 4 bases, J lost 3 bases, and 7 bases lay in between. Per the germline V gene, CDR1 is SEHNR and CDR2 is FQNEAQ (reference sequence). CDR3 DNA sequence: TGTGCCAGCAGCTCCTTAGACTACGAGCAGTACTTC. Translating it yields CASSSLDYEQYF.

This clonotype has a count of ten or more. J is TRBJ2-3 and V is TRBV2; 8 bases agree with TRBD2. CDR1 is SNHLY and CDR2 is FYNNEI in the germline V gene. CDR3 length equals 17 residues. V lost 7 bases, J lost 3 bases, and 15 bases stayed unmatched. The CDR3 sequence: CASNAVAGGVGTDTQYF. The CDR3 region has the DNA TGTGCCAGCAATGCGGTGGCGGGAGGTGTCGGGACAGATACGCAGTATTTT.

The chain links TRBV2 to TRBJ2-4; D unresolved. Germline CDR1 is SNHLY and CDR2 is FYNNEI. This CDR3 has 12 amino acids. Trimming shortened V by 8 bases and J by 10 bases, and 15 bases separated the two germline ends. CDR3 region: CASSARLLIQYF. The CDR3 coding sequence is TGTGCCAGCTCTGCCAGGCTATTGATTCAGTACTTC.

V usage is TRBV12-3 or TRBV12-4 and J usage is TRBJ2-2; TRBD2 matches 7 bases. The CDR3 has 16 residues. V trimming: 6 bases; J trimming: 1 base; junction bases outside the gene matches: 8. The CDR3 nucleotides read TGTGCCAGCAGCCCACCGCGGGGGAGGAACACCGGGGAGCTGTTTTTT. It specifies CASSPPRGRNTGELFF.

This clonotype came up many times. The V gene is TRBV18, the J gene TRBJ2-1, with D unclear. V was clipped by 3 bases and J by 3 bases, with 6 bases between them. Germline V gene data show CDR1 as KGHSH and CDR2 as LQKENI. The CDR3 has 13 residues. CDR3: CASSPVSYNEQFF. The CDR3 DNA reads as TGTGCCAGCTCACCGGTTAGCTACAATGAGCAGTTCTTC.

Comment on this clonotype: This could be a read error, since a much larger clone is one nucleotide away. The V and J genes are TRBV29-1 and TRBJ2-5; a possible D gene is TRBD2 (5 bases). This CDR3 is 11 amino acids long. Germline assignment: CDR1 SQVTM and CDR2 ANQGSEA. CDR3 region: CSVGGEETQHF. In DNA form, the CDR3 reads TGCAGCGTTGGGGGAGAAGAGACCCAGCACTTC. The whole variable domain, remainder taken from reference TRBV29-1 and TRBJ2-5, is SAVISQKPSRDICQRGTSLTIQCQVDSQVTMMFWYRQQPGQSLTLIATANQGSEATYESGFVIDKFPISRPNLTFSTLTVSNMSPEDSSIYLCSVGGEETQHFGPGTRLLVL.

This clonotype was seen repeatedly, ten times or more. The CDR3 bases are TGTGCCAGCAGCCACTACAATGAGCAGTTCTTC. Residues: CASSHYNEQFF. This chain uses TRBV7-6 with TRBJ2-1; D unclear. The germline V gene encodes CDR1 SGHVS and CDR2 FNYEAQ. Between the trimmed V and J ends, which lost 5 bases and 3 bases, there was a span of 2 bases. The CDR3 has 11 residues.

The sample holds many counts of this clonotype. The genes are TRBV10-1 and TRBJ2-7, with D possibly being TRBD2 (6 bases). The CDR3 is 13 amino acids. The ends were cut back, 3 bases at V and 2 bases at J, with 8 bases in the middle. The germline V gene encodes CDR1 WNHNN and CDR2 SYGVQD (reference sequence). This chain's CDR3 is CASSETGAYEQYF. The CDR3, as DNA: TGCGCCAGCAGTGAAACGGGAGCCTACGAGCAGTACTTC.

In this sample, this clonotype turned up a few times. The chain couples TRBV9 to TRBJ2-6; TRBD1 is a possible D gene (6 bases). CDR1 and CDR2 from the germline V gene are SGDLS and YYNGEE. This CDR3 region has 15 residues. Trimming shortened V by 1 base and J by 4 bases, and 9 bases separated the two germline ends. This CDR3 reads CASSVRTAGANVLTF. In DNA, the CDR3 is TGTGCCAGCAGCGTAAGGACAGCCGGGGCCAACGTCCTGACTTTC.